This passage covers 32 T cell receptor beta chains from one sample sequenced in a study of T cells after yellow fever vaccination. TCRdb used MiXCR to reprocess the 5' RACE reads, holding one entry per CDR3 protein. Of a few hundred thousand distinct CDR3 sequences listed, over 15% are singletons. Material: PBMCs, obtained before the yellow fever booster vaccination. The receptors derive from a man younger than 30 who received the YFV17D yellow fever vaccine.

This clonotype was seen many times. This chain uses TRBV6-2 or TRBV6-3 with TRBJ2-7; D is possibly TRBD1 (6 bases). V was trimmed by 6 bases and J by 2 bases, leaving 17 bases between them. Looked up from germline, CDR1 is MNHEY and CDR2 is SVGEGT. This CDR3 is 15 amino acids long. The CDR3 DNA follows: TGTGCCAGCAGCCCCAATCGGGACATGACCTACGAGCAGTACGTC. Its translation: CASSPNRDMTYEQYV.

The chain recombines TRBV21-1 with TRBJ1-4. TRBV21-1 is described as a pseudogene. The CDR3 runs to 9 residues. The chain's CDR3 is CASSKGRCF. The CDR3 coding sequence is TGTGCCAGCAGCAAAGGGCGTTGTTTT.

The chain recombines TRBV4-2 with TRBJ2-3; 7 bases line up with TRBD2. The ends lost 1 base at V and 14 bases at J; junction bases unmatched: 9. The CDR3 consists of 13 residues. Germline values: CDR1 LGHNA, CDR2 YNFKEQ. As DNA, the CDR3 is TGTGCCAGCAGCCAAGCGGGGAGGGGCCAGAGGTATTTT. Translation gives CASSQAGRGQRYF.

This sequence joins TRBV7-2 and TRBJ2-1; 9 bases align to TRBD1. CDR1 is SGHTA, CDR2 FQGNSA, per germline. V lost 3 bases and J lost 16; bases outside the gene matches: 10. The CDR3 consists of 13 residues. This chain's CDR3 is CASSLNGRDREFF. For the CDR3, the DNA is TGTGCCAGCAGCTTGAATGGCCGGGACAGGGAATTCTTC.

The CDR3 here is CASSRRPGLADNEQFF. The CDR3 region has the DNA TGTGCCAGCAGCCGAAGACCGGGACTAGCCGACAATGAGCAGTTCTTC. The J gene is TRBJ2-1, the V gene TRBV7-8; 9 bases are a match to TRBD2. Looked up from germline, CDR1 is SGHVS and CDR2 is FQNEAQ. V dropped 5 bases and J dropped 5; count of bases not matched to a gene: 10. This CDR3 comprises 16 residues.

This clonotype has only a few counts. The CDR3 spells CSASQDGSPNYEQYF. CDR3 nucleotides: TGCAGTGCCTCTCAGGATGGGTCCCCGAATTACGAGCAGTACTTC. The rearrangement uses TRBV20-1 and TRBJ2-7; D uncertain. Germline V gives CDR1 DFQATT, CDR2 SNEGSKA (reference sequence). The V gene lost 6 bases and the J gene lost 4 bases, with 22 bases spanning the gap. The CDR3 runs 15 residues.

The J gene is TRBJ2-3, the V gene TRBV6-2 or TRBV6-3, with 7 bases that match TRBD1. Germline-derived CDR1 and CDR2 are MNHEY and SVGEGT. J gave up 6 bases and V 6 bases, and 6 bases lay outside the gene matches. The CDR3 is 13 residues long. The CDR3: CASRRQGTDTQYF. CDR3 nucleotides: TGTGCCAGCAGGAGACAGGGTACTGATACGCAGTATTTT.

The chain links TRBV5-1 to TRBJ2-3, with 7 nucleotides matching TRBD1. This CDR3 is 15 amino acids long. Losses at the gene ends were 7 bases for V and 0 bases for J; bases not matched to a gene: 8. CDR1 is SGHRS, CDR2 YFSETQ, per germline. The CDR3 region has the DNA TGCGCCAGCCACCCGACAGGGATGAGCACAGATACGCAGTATTTT. This sequence encodes CASHPTGMSTDTQYF.

The chain uses TRBV7-2 and TRBJ1-2, with no clear D. This CDR3 has 12 residues. The germline V gene has CDR1 SGHTA and CDR2 FQGNSA. The ends were cut back, 3 bases at V and 7 bases at J, with 9 bases in the middle. CDR3 sequence (DNA): TGTGCCAGCAGCTTTTTGTCTGGTGGCTACACCTTC. It encodes CASSFLSGGYTF.

The chain has TRBV4-2 and TRBJ2-5, with a weak D call TRBD2 (6 bases). The CDR3 runs 15 residues. The germline V and J ends were trimmed by 2 bases and 1 base, with 11 bases remaining between them. Germline CDR1 is LGHNA and CDR2 is YNFKEQ. The CDR3 region is CASSQQPGVQETQYF. CDR3 DNA: TGTGCCAGCAGCCAACAACCGGGGGTCCAAGAGACCCAGTACTTC.

This clonotype turned up a few times. The chain has TRBV7-8 and TRBJ2-4; TRBD1 aligns across 9 bases. J gave up 1 base and V 3 bases, and 4 bases lay outside the gene matches. Germline values: CDR1 SGHVS, CDR2 FQNEAQ. The CDR3 length is 16 residues. CDR3 coding DNA: TGTGCCAGCAGCTTGGCCGGGACAGGGGCCAAAAACATTCAGTACTTC. Its protein is CASSLAGTGAKNIQYF.

The chain couples TRBV6-5 to TRBJ2-7; weak D call: TRBD1 (6 bases). From germline, CDR1 is MNHEY and CDR2 SVGAGI. CDR3 size: 14 residues. The V end was cut by 6 bases, the J end by 2 bases, with 14 bases between. CDR3 nucleotide sequence: TGTGCCAGCAGATCGACAGGCCTCACCTACGAGCAGTACGTC. As protein: CASRSTGLTYEQYV.

The CDR3 here is CASSFGMYGYTF. The CDR3 DNA sequence: TGTGCCAGCAGCTTCGGGATGTATGGCTACACCTTC. This chain joins TRBV7-3 and TRBJ1-2; D unclear. Germline V gene lookup returns CDR1 SGHTA and CDR2 FQGTGA. This CDR3 has 12 residues. V lost 3 bases and J 5 bases, leaving 7 bases between the germline ends.

The V call is TRBV7-6, the J call TRBJ2-5; unclear D gene. The length of the CDR3 is 14 residues. V was pared by 3 bases and J by 5 bases, with 13 bases between. Per germline, CDR1 SGHVS and CDR2 FNYEAQ. In DNA form, the CDR3 reads TGTGCCAGCAGCTTTCGGACCGGTCGGGAGACCCAGTACTTC. Residues: CASSFRTGRETQYF. Drawing the rest from reference TRBV7-6 and TRBJ2-5, the complete variable domain is GAGVSQSPRYKVTKRGQDVALRCDPISGHVSLYWYRQALGQGPEFLTYFNYEAQQDKSGLPNDRFSAERPEGSISTLTIQRTEQRDSAMYRCASSFRTGRETQYFGPGTRLLVL.

In its sample, this clonotype was seen a few times. This chain connects TRBV7-6 to TRBJ2-7; 12 positions match TRBD2. CDR1 and CDR2 from the germline V gene are SGHVS and FNYEAQ. J was trimmed by 3 bases and V by 5 bases; bases with no gene match: 11. This CDR3 spans 17 amino acids. The CDR3 loop reads CASSKTRTSGDSYEQYF. The CDR3 nucleotides read TGTGCCAGCAGCAAAACCAGGACTAGCGGGGACAGCTACGAGCAGTACTTC.

The chain carries TRBV5-1 and TRBJ1-2, with D tentatively TRBD1 (6 bases). There are 13 residues in the CDR3. The germline V gene encodes CDR1 SGHRS and CDR2 YFSETQ. The V end lost 3 bases, the J end lost 6 bases, and 12 bases lay between the germline ends. CDR3 amino acids: CASSWGGGNGYTF. The DNA for the CDR3 is TGCGCCAGCAGCTGGGGTGGGGGCAATGGCTACACCTTC.

V usage is TRBV20-1 and J usage is TRBJ2-5; D is unclear. CDR3 length equals 15 residues. The V end lost 0 bases, the J end lost 5 bases, and 16 bases lay between the germline ends. Germline assignment: CDR1 DFQATT and CDR2 SNEGSKA (reference sequence). The CDR3 loop is CSARDTHDRRETQYF. The CDR3 coding sequence is TGCAGTGCTAGAGATACTCACGATCGTAGGGAGACCCAGTACTTC.

At least ten counts were recorded for this clonotype. This chain links TRBV6-2 or TRBV6-3 with TRBJ1-1; no firm D call. The V and J ends lost 5 bases and 1 base respectively, with 8 bases between them. The CDR3 is made up of 13 amino acids. CDR1 is MNHEY, CDR2 SVGEGT, per germline. CDR3 in DNA: TGTGCCAGCAGTCTACATGAGAACACTGAAGCTTTCTTT. This encodes CASSLHENTEAFF.

This clonotype was recorded at least ten times. CDR3 sequence (DNA): TGTGCCAGCAGATGGAAGGGGGCCTTTGACACTGAAGCTTTCTTT. It yields the protein CASRWKGAFDTEAFF. V usage is TRBV13 and J usage is TRBJ1-1, with TRBD1 matching 7 bases. The V gene's germline CDR1 is PRHDT and CDR2 FYEKMQ (reference sequence). The trim removed 6 bases at V and 3 bases at J, leaving 10 bases unmatched. This CDR3 has 15 amino acids.

The chain is built from TRBV12-3 or TRBV12-4 and TRBJ2-1; the D is unclear. V lost 6 bases and J 10 bases, leaving 10 bases between the germline ends. The CDR3 is 11 amino acids. The CDR3 is CASSSPPEQFF. The CDR3 DNA reads as TGTGCCAGCAGCTCCCCCCCCGAGCAGTTCTTC.

The chain couples TRBV6-5 to TRBJ2-7; D is unresolved. The V and J ends lost 0 bases and 2 bases respectively, with 8 bases between them. Germline values: CDR1 MNHEY, CDR2 SVGAGI. CDR3 length: 14 residues. The CDR3 coding sequence is TGTGCCAGCAGTTACTCCAGAACGGCCTACGAGCAGTACTTC. Amino acid sequence: CASSYSRTAYEQYF.

In this sample, this clonotype turned up a few times. The V gene is TRBV12-3 or TRBV12-4, the J gene TRBJ2-2; no reliable D call. This CDR3 comprises 16 residues. The germline V and J ends were trimmed by 7 bases and 1 base, with 16 bases remaining between them. The CDR3: CASTGPPRENTGELFF. CDR3 in DNA: TGTGCCAGCACCGGACCCCCGAGAGAGAACACCGGGGAGCTGTTTTTT.

The J gene is TRBJ1-3, the V gene TRBV6-5; TRBD1 might be the D (5 bases). Trimming cost V 7 bases and J 5 bases, with 15 bases left between them. The CDR3 has 14 residues. The germline V gene has CDR1 MNHEY and CDR2 SVGAGI. CDR3 bases: TGTGCCAGCAAACTGACAGTCGTTAGAAACACCATATATTTT. Residues: CASKLTVVRNTIYF.

This clonotype came up many times. This chain uses TRBV20-1 with TRBJ2-5, with D perhaps matching TRBD2 (5 bases). The CDR3 has 12 amino acids. V lost 4 bases and J 4 bases, leaving 10 bases between the germline ends. From germline, CDR1 is DFQATT and CDR2 SNEGSKA (reference sequence). The CDR3 here is CSAIDAGETQYF. CDR3 sequence (DNA): TGCAGTGCTATAGACGCGGGAGAGACCCAGTACTTC.

This rearrangement joins TRBV6-2 or TRBV6-3 to TRBJ1-2, with D perhaps matching TRBD1 (5 bases). V was trimmed by 0 bases and J by 2 bases, leaving 10 bases between them. This CDR3 comprises 15 residues. Germline V CDR1 and CDR2: MNHEY, SVGEGT. Here the CDR3 reads CASSYSKDINYGYTF. The CDR3 region has the DNA TGTGCCAGCAGTTACTCCAAGGACATCAACTATGGCTACACCTTC.

This clonotype came up a few times. V usage is TRBV9 and J usage is TRBJ2-2; D ambiguous. Germline CDR1 SGDLS, CDR2 YYNGEE. This CDR3 is 13 amino acids long. Trimming left V 0 bases short and J 4 bases short, with 4 bases between. CDR3 DNA sequence: TGTGCCAGCAGCGTAGGTCTCACCGGGGAGCTGTTTTTT. It encodes CASSVGLTGELFF.

The chain uses TRBV10-3 and TRBJ2-3; weak D call: TRBD1 (5 bases). Germline values: CDR1 ENHRY, CDR2 SYGVKD. There are 13 residues in the CDR3. Trimming shortened V by 5 bases and J by 2 bases, and 8 bases separated the two germline ends. CDR3: CAISQGITDTQYF. For the CDR3, the DNA is TGTGCCATCAGTCAGGGCATCACAGATACGCAGTATTTT.

This clonotype has more than one count but fewer than ten. The chain links TRBV29-1 to TRBJ2-4; D gene uncertain. The CDR3 is 14 residues long. Germline V gives CDR1 SQVTM, CDR2 ANQGSEA. Between the trimmed V and J ends, which lost 0 bases and 4 bases, there was a span of 10 bases. CDR3 coding DNA: TGCAGCGTTGAAGATCATCGAGTTAAAAACATTCAGTACTTC. Translated, it gives CSVEDHRVKNIQYF.

The V gene is TRBV27, the J gene TRBJ2-3, with D possibly called TRBD1 or TRBD2 (5 bases each). The CDR3 runs to 15 residues. Trimming took off 5 bases at V and 8 bases at J, with 20 bases between the two ends. Germline V CDR1 and CDR2: MNHEY, SMNVEV (reference sequence). DNA of the CDR3: TGTGCCAGCAGTCCCTATCCCCAAACGGGACCTACGCAGTATTTT. Its protein product is CASSPYPQTGPTQYF.

The chain carries TRBV9 and TRBJ2-7, with D maybe TRBD2 (7 bases). The CDR3 is 16 amino acids. Germline values: CDR1 SGDLS, CDR2 YYNGEE. Trimming stripped 0 bases from V and 2 bases from J, with 15 bases between. The CDR3 region has the DNA TGTGCCAGCAGCGTAGCTGGTTCGGGGGGCCCCTACGAGCAGTACTTC. Its protein product is CASSVAGSGGPYEQYF.

This clonotype was picked up many times. V gene TRBV6-5 combines with J gene TRBJ1-2; possibly TRBD1 for D (6 bases). Germline assignment: CDR1 MNHEY and CDR2 SVGAGI. The CDR3 sequence is 13 residues long. Trimming pared 2 bases from V and 2 bases from J, leaving 6 bases between. The CDR3 DNA reads TGTGCCAGCAGTTACGGACAGAACTATGGCTACACCTTC. The encoded protein is CASSYGQNYGYTF.

The V gene is TRBV7-9, the J gene TRBJ1-3; 7 nucleotides match TRBD1. CDR3 length: 17 amino acids. After removal of 4 bases from V and 4 bases from J, the junction contained 13 bases not matched to a gene. Germline V gives CDR1 SEHNR, CDR2 FQNEAQ (reference sequence). CDR3 residues: CASSSTGIGSTGNTIYF. CDR3 nucleotide sequence: TGTGCCAGCAGCTCGACAGGGATCGGCTCGACGGGAAACACCATATATTTT.